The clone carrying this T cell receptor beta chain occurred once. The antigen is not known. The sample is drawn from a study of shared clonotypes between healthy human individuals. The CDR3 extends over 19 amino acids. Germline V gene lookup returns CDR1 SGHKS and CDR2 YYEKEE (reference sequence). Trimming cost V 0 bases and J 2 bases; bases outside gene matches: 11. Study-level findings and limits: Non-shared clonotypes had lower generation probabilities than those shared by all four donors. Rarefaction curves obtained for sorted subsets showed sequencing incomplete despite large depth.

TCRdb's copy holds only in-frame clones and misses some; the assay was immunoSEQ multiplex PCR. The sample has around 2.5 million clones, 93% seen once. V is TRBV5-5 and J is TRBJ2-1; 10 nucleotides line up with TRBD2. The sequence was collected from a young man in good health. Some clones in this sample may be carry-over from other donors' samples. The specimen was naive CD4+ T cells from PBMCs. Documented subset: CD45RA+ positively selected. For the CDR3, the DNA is TGTGCCAGCAGCTTGGCCACGCTAGCGGGAGTGGAGGCCTACAATGAGCAGTTCTTC. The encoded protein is CASSLATLAGVEAYNEQFF.